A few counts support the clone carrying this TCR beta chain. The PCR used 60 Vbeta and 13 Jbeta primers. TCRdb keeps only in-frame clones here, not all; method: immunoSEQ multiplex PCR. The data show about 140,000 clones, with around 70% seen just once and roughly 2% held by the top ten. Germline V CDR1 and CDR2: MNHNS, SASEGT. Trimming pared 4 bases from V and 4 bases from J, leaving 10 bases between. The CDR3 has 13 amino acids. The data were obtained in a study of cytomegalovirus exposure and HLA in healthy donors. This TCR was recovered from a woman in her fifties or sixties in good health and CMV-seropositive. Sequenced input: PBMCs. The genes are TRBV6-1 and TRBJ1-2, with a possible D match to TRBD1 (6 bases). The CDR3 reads CASSAGTLYGYTF. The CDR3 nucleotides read TGTGCCAGCAGTGCGGGGACACTCTATGGCTACACCTTC.